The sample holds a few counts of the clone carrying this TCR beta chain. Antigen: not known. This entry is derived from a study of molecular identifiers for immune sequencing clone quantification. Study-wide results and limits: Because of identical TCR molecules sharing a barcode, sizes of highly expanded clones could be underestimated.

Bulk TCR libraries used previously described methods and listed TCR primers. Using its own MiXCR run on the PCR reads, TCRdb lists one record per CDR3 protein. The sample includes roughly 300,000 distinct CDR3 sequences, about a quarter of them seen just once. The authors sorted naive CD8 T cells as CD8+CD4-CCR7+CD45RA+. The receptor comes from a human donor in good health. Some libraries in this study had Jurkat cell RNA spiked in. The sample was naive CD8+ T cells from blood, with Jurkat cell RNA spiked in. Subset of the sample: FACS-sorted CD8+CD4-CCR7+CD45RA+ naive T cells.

As DNA, the CDR3 is TGTGCCAGCAGCCAAGATTCCGACACTGAAGCTTTCTTT. It codes for CASSQDSDTEAFF. V usage is TRBV14 and J usage is TRBJ1-1, with D uncertain. V was pared by 0 bases and J by 3 bases, with 5 bases between. The CDR3 sequence is 13 residues long. Germline V gene sequence: CDR1 SGHDN, CDR2 FVKESK.